This T cell receptor beta chain was captured by sequencing in a study of early T cells in non-severe SARS-CoV-2 infection. TCRdb reanalysed the 5' RACE reads using MiXCR and keeps one entry per CDR3 protein. The table lists tens of thousands of distinct CDR3 sequences, 10% of them singletons. There are a few counts of this clonotype. This TCR was sampled from an adult who was a healthcare worker with PCR-confirmed SARS-CoV-2 infection or an uninfected control (not recorded which). The sample was whole blood.

CDR3 nucleotides: TGTGCCAGCAGCCCGGTAGCGGGGGCGGCAGATACGCAGTATTTT. This codes for CASSPVAGAADTQYF. The V call is TRBV7-2, the J call TRBJ2-3, with 9 bases identical to TRBD2. The CDR3 covers 15 residues. Germline V lookup: CDR1 SGHTA, CDR2 FQGNSA. Unmatched junction bases numbered 7, after V lost 5 bases and J lost 4 bases.